Listed below are T cell receptor beta chains from one sample, sequenced in a study of blood T cell repertoires in COVID-19. Using immunoSEQ multiplex PCR, the repertoire was profiled, and TCRdb retains in-frame clones only, with some absent. This sample carries fewer than 120,000 clones, approximately 65% of them seen once, and the ten largest clones take about 8.3%. Sequencing was carried out using peripheral blood. These receptor sequences come from a woman aged 60-75 years with acute or convalescent COVID-19. CDR3s leave out the opening cysteine and the closing phenylalanine or tryptophan. The size of a clone is reported for some rows only, either as once, few or many, or as a class for expanded clones.

v_gene: TRBV10-3
abundance: -
CDR3aa: AISVGSGGAETQY

v_gene: TRBV30
abundance: few
CDR3aa: AWRPRGASEKLF

v_gene: TRBV27
abundance: -
CDR3aa: ASSPSLAQNYEQY

v_gene: TRBV6-6
abundance: -
CDR3aa: ASTLTGGRDEQY

v_gene: TRBV6-7
abundance: -
CDR3aa: ASSYFNPGKLF

v_gene: TRBV6-1
abundance: once
CDR3aa: ASSEGTGPYEQY

v_gene: TRBV28
abundance: few
CDR3aa: ASQRGSYGYT

v_gene: TRBV6-5
abundance: -
CDR3aa: ASSLGGRNEKLF

v_gene: TRBV29-1
abundance: -
CDR3aa: SALGTGGTF

v_gene: TRBV28
abundance: few
CDR3aa: ASSLPTRNQPQH

v_gene: TRBV28
abundance: -
CDR3aa: ASSTPTGPEQPQH

v_gene: TRBV5-1
abundance: -
CDR3aa: ASSSSGGSWGYT

v_gene: TRBV5-4
abundance: -
CDR3aa: ASSLGQGAKLNSPLH

v_gene: TRBV27
abundance: -
CDR3aa: ASSLSTATNEKLF

v_gene: TRBV11-1
abundance: -
CDR3aa: ASSLDRAITGELF

v_gene: TRBV2
abundance: -
CDR3aa: ASHPVQGNSPLH

v_gene: TRBV7-6
abundance: -
CDR3aa: ASSLIWRGGAADTQY

v_gene: TRBV27
abundance: few
CDR3aa: ASSSRVGAF

v_gene: TRBV19
abundance: -
CDR3aa: ASGGGSGYT

v_gene: TRBV5-1
abundance: -
CDR3aa: ASKAGDEKLF

v_gene: TRBV29-1
abundance: -
CDR3aa: SVGPEGQGSTGELF

v_gene: TRBV3-1/TRBV3-2
abundance: few
CDR3aa: ASSHQGDTEAF

v_gene: TRBV12-3/TRBV12-4
abundance: once
CDR3aa: ASSGRDTIY

v_gene: TRBV29-1
abundance: -
CDR3aa: SVVQGALDYEQY

v_gene: TRBV30
abundance: -
CDR3aa: AWSVQGNSPLH

v_gene: TRBV3-1/TRBV3-2
abundance: -
CDR3aa: ASSLTSTGELF

v_gene: TRBV5-6
abundance: -
CDR3aa: ASSRLGAENTEAF

v_gene: TRBV19
abundance: -
CDR3aa: ASSVQGSSYNSPLH

v_gene: TRBV11-2
abundance: -
CDR3aa: ASSSLLGGEQY

v_gene: TRBV7-2
abundance: -
CDR3aa: ASSLGQGGQPQH

v_gene: TRBV9
abundance: -
CDR3aa: ASSVGTSDIEQF

v_gene: TRBV3-1/TRBV3-2
abundance: -
CDR3aa: ASSQAQIPNYGYT

v_gene: TRBV7-2
abundance: -
CDR3aa: ASSLWAVNYNEQF

v_gene: TRBV15
abundance: -
CDR3aa: ATSRGLAQETQY

v_gene: TRBV14
abundance: -
CDR3aa: ASSLQPGGTIY

v_gene: TRBV3-1/TRBV3-2
abundance: -
CDR3aa: ASSQDQGGWNTEAF

v_gene: TRBV19
abundance: -
CDR3aa: ASSLVALAKNTIY

v_gene: TRBV30
abundance: -
CDR3aa: AWKSGGSGNTIY

v_gene: TRBV19
abundance: -
CDR3aa: ASSRGAGRNSPLH

v_gene: TRBV7-2
abundance: -
CDR3aa: ASSPRGSVQGGNTIY

v_gene: TRBV3-1/TRBV3-2
abundance: -
CDR3aa: ASSGDRSANTGELF

v_gene: TRBV30
abundance: -
CDR3aa: AWSVLSNYGYT